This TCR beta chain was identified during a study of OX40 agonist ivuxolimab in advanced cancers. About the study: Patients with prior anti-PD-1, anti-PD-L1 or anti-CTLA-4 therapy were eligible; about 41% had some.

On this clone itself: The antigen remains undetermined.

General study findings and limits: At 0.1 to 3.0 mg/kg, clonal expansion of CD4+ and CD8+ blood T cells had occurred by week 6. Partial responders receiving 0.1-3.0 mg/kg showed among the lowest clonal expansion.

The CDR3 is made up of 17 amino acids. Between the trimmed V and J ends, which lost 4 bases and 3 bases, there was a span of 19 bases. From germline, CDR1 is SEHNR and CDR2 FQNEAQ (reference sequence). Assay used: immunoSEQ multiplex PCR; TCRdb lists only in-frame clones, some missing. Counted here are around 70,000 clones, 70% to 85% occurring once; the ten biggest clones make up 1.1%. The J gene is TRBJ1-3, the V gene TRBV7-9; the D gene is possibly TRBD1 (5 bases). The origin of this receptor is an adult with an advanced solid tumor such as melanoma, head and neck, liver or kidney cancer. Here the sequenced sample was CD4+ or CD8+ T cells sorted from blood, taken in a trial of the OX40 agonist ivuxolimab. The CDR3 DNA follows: TGTGCCAGCAGCTCCGGGACGCGAGGGGATAGTGGAAACACCATATATTTT. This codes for CASSSGTRGDSGNTIYF. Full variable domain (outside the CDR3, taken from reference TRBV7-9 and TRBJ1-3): DTGVSQNPRHKITKRGQNVTFRCDPISEHNRLYWYRQTLGQGPEFLTYFQNEAQLEKSRLLSDRFSAERPKGSFSTLEIQRTEQGDSAMYLCASSSGTRGDSGNTIYFGEGSWLTVV.